The 8 T cell receptor delta chains below all came from one sample that was sequenced in a study of γδ T cells in repeated Plasmodium falciparum infection. TCRdb re-called the multiplex PCR reads using CATT. This table has tens of thousands of delta-chain clones, over 0.75% appearing once. Bulk repertoires came from Vgamma9/Vdelta2+ or Vdelta2-negative gammadelta T cells flow-sorted from PBMC. The sample was gamma-delta T cells from blood. The receptors shown here come from a pool of human donors (malaria-infected and uninfected, not separated).

This clone was counted between two and nine times. The TCRdb record carries a much larger clone's protein, which differs from this DNA's translation at residue 17; a read error is the likely cause, and the protein listed here is the DNA translation. A V gene of TRDV1 was called, but no J gene was assigned; TRDD3 was called by the table and not checked on the DNA. Germline V CDR1 and CDR2: TSWWSYY, QGS. The CDR3 has 19 residues. As DNA, the CDR3 is TGTGCTCTTGGGGAATGGCCCCACGGAAGCGGGATACGCTGGGATAAACCCATCTTT. Its protein is CALGEWPHGSGIRWDKPIF.

The table lists this clone with a few counts. TCRdb lists the protein of a much larger clone for this DNA, which differs at residue 17, so this is likely a read error; the protein given here is translated from the DNA itself. With the J gene uncalled, the V gene is TRDV3; the table assigns TRDD3, which was not confirmed against the DNA. This CDR3 is 18 amino acids long. Germline-derived CDR1 and CDR2 are TVYSNPD and GDNSRS (reference sequence). As DNA, the CDR3 is TGTGCCTTTCCTTCCCCTTGCGTACTGGGGGATACGCAGGATAAACTCACCTTT. Protein: CAFPSPCVLGDTQDKLTF.

This clone was detected only a few times. A far bigger clonotype differs at one base, so this is likely a read error. The same CDR3 arises from other DNA sequences in this sample as well. The genes are TRDV1 and TRDJ1, with a tentative D call TRDD3 (6 bases). The germline CDR1 and CDR2 sequences are TSWWSYY and QGS. V was cut by 3 bases and J by 1 base, with 33 bases left in between. CDR3 length: 22 amino acids. The CDR3 nucleotides read TGTGCTCTTGGGGAGCTGTACCGACTCGGGATAAGGAGAGTTGACGGCACCGATAAACTCATCTTT. It codes for CALGELYRLGIRRVDGTDKLIF.

This clone was found a few times. TCRdb shows a much larger clone's protein in place of this DNA's translation, and the two differ at residue 8, likely through a read error; the protein shown is translated from the DNA. The chain joins TRDV1 to TRDJ1, with no clear D. The J gene, not given by TCRdb, was assigned here from a germline match of the nucleotide sequence. The germline gives CDR1 TSWWSYY, CDR2 QGS. The V end was cut by 2 bases, the J end by 2 bases, with 12 bases between. The CDR3 length is 15 residues. CDR3 sequence reads: CALGEVEATTDKLIF. The CDR3 nucleotides are TGTGCTCTTGGGGAAGTAGAGGCTACAACCGATAAACTCATCTTT.

This clone was observed many times. The protein that TCRdb holds for this DNA derives from a much larger clone and differs from the translated DNA at residue 5, which likely indicates a read error; the protein shown here is translated from the DNA. The chain carries TRDV2 and TRDJ1, with TRDD3 identical over 10 bases. Trimming cost V 2 bases and J 2 bases; bases outside gene matches: 13. CDR1 is GEAIGNYY and CDR2 is EKD in the germline V gene. CDR3 length: 18 amino acids. The CDR3, as DNA: TGTGCCTGTGACAGGGGGGATACGGCCACATCGCAGACCGATAAACTCATCTTT. It codes for CACDRGDTATSQTDKLIF.

This clone was detected many times. This chain connects TRDV2 to TRDJ1; 7 bases are shared with TRDD3. TCRdb offers no J gene call, so here the DNA was matched to germline to obtain one. CDR3 length: 16 amino acids. The V gene's germline CDR1 is GEAIGNYY and CDR2 EKD. V lost 4 bases to trimming and J lost 0 bases; unmatched junction nucleotides: 10. The CDR3 protein is CACDRVGYLNTDKLIF. The CDR3 nucleotides are TGTGCCTGTGATCGGGTGGGATACCTCAACACCGATAAACTCATCTTT.

For this clone: This likely came from a read error, as a far larger clone is one base away. Within the sample, other DNA sequences also encode this same CDR3. No J gene was called, and the V gene is TRDV2; the table's TRDD3 call for D was not verified on the DNA. Germline V gene lookup returns CDR1 GEAIGNYY and CDR2 EKD. This CDR3 spans 22 amino acids. The CDR3 protein is CACWHPTSSRSTGGYFTDKLIF. The CDR3, as DNA: TGTGCCTGTTGGCATCCTACGTCTTCTAGGTCTACTGGGGGATATTTTACCGATAAACTCATTTTT.

Details on this clone: The protein that TCRdb holds for this DNA derives from a much larger clone and differs from the translated DNA at residue 8, which likely indicates a read error; the protein shown here is translated from the DNA. The rearrangement joins TRDV2 to TRDJ2; 8 nucleotides agree with TRDD3. TCRdb carries no J gene annotation; the J gene was assigned here by matching the DNA with germline. The CDR3 has 19 residues. Germline CDR1 reads GEAIGNYY; CDR2 reads EKD. V lost 4 bases and J lost 3; bases outside the gene matches: 18. CDR3 amino acids: CACDPSSSVTGGLTAQLFF. CDR3 in DNA: TGTGCCTGTGATCCATCATCGAGTGTTACTGGGGGTCTGACAGCACAACTCTTCTTT.